The TCR beta chain under discussion was sequenced for a study of blood T cell repertoires in COVID-19. Background on the study: T cells, B-cell-depleted T cells, or PBMCs provided the cDNA or gDNA that served as material.

Germline V CDR1 and CDR2: SGHTA, FQGNSA. The CDR3 consists of 15 residues. V was shortened by 5 bases and J by 1 base, with 14 bases between the two germline ends. The repertoire was sequenced with immunoSEQ multiplex PCR; TCRdb's copy has only in-frame clones and lacks some. The data hold under 20,000 clones, with approximately 91% observed a single time. The sequencing sample was made of peripheral blood. This sequence joins TRBV7-2 and TRBJ2-5; D perhaps matches TRBD2 (5 bases). The receptor comes from a human donor in a cohort sampled during active COVID-19. The CDR3: CASSPWVGVQETQYF. As DNA, the CDR3 is TGTGCCAGCAGCCCCTGGGTCGGGGTCCAAGAGACCCAGTACTTC.